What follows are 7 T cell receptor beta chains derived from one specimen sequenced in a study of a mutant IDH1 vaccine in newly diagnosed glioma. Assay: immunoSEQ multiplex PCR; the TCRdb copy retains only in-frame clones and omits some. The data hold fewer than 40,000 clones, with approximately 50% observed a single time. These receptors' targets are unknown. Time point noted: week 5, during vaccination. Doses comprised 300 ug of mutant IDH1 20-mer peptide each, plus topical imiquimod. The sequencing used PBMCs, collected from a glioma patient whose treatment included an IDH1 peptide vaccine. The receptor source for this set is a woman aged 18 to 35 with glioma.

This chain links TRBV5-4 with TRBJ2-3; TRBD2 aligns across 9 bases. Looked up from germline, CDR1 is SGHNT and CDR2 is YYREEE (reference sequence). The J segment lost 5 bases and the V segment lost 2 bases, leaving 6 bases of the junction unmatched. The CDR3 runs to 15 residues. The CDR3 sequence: CASSFASGNQDTQYF. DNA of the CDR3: TGTGCCAGCAGCTTCGCTAGCGGGAATCAAGATACGCAGTATTTT.

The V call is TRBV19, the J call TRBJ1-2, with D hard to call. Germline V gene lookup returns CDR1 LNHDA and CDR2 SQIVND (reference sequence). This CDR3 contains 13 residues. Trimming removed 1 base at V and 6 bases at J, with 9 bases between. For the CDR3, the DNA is TGTGCCAGTAGTATAGGACCCAGAGATGGCTACACCTTC. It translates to CASSIGPRDGYTF.

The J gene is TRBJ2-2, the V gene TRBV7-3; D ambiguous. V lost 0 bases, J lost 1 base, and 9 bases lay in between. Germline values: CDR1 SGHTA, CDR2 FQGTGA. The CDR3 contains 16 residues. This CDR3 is CASSLTPAGNTGELFF. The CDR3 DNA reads TGTGCCAGCAGCTTAACCCCCGCCGGGAACACCGGGGAGCTGTTTTTT. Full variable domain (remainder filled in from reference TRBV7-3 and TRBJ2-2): GAGVSQTPSNKVTEKGKYVELRCDPISGHTALYWYRQSLGQGPEFLIYFQGTGAADDSGLPNDRFFAVRPEGSVSTLKIQRTERGDSAVYLCASSLTPAGNTGELFFGEGSRLTVL.

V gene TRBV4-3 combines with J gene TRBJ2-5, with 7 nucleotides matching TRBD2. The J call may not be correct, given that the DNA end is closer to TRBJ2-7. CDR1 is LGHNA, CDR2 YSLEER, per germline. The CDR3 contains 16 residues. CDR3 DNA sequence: TGCGCCAGCAGCCAAGAAATCGGGGGGTCGGTCGACGAGCAGTACTTC. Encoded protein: CASSQEIGGSVDEQYF.

This CDR3 is CASSRGQRTYEQYF. In DNA form, the CDR3 reads TGCGCCAGCAGCCGGGGACAGCGTACCTACGAGCAGTACTTC. The genes are TRBV5-1 and TRBJ2-7, with 7 bases aligning to TRBD1. The CDR3 length is 14 residues. Looked up from germline, CDR1 is SGHRS and CDR2 is YFSETQ. The ends lost 4 bases at V and 2 bases at J; junction bases unmatched: 6. Based on the CDR3 plus reference TRBV5-1 and TRBJ2-7, the full variable domain is KAGVTQTPRYLIKTRGQQVTLSCSPISGHRSVSWYQQTPGQGLQFLFEYFSETQRNKGNFPGRFSGRQFSNSRSEMNVSTLELGDSALYLCASSRGQRTYEQYFGPGTRLTVT.

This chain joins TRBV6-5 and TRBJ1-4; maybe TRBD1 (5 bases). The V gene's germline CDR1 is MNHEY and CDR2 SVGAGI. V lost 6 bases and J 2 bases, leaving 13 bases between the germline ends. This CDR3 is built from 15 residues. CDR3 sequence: CASSVLGGTNEKLFF. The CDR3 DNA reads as TGTGCCAGCAGCGTCCTTGGGGGGACTAATGAAAAACTGTTTTTT.

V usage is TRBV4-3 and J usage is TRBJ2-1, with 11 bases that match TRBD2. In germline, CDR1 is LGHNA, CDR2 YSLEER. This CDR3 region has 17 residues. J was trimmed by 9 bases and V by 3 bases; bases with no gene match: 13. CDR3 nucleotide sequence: TGCGCCAGCAGCCAGGAGATGTCGCTAGCGGGAGGTATTGAGCAGTTCTTC. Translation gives CASSQEMSLAGGIEQFF.